The clone carrying this T cell receptor beta chain was seen just once. The assay was immunoSEQ multiplex PCR, and TCRdb's table has in-frame clones only and misses some. Of approximately 18,000 clones listed, more than 75% were seen once; the top ten hold over 2%. The data stem from a study of OX40 agonist ivuxolimab in advanced cancers. Germline V gives CDR1 LGHNA, CDR2 YNFKEQ. The CDR3 extends over 13 amino acids. Trimming removed 5 bases from V and 8 bases from J; junction bases left unmatched: 7. This TCR was recovered from an adult with an advanced solid tumor such as melanoma, head and neck, liver or kidney cancer. The chain couples TRBV4-2 to TRBJ1-2; 8 bases agree with TRBD1. The specimen was CD4+ or CD8+ T cells sorted from blood, collected in a trial of the OX40 agonist ivuxolimab. The CDR3 reads CASSKQDRAGYTF. The CDR3 DNA sequence: TGTGCCAGCAGCAAACAGGACAGGGCGGGCTACACCTTC.